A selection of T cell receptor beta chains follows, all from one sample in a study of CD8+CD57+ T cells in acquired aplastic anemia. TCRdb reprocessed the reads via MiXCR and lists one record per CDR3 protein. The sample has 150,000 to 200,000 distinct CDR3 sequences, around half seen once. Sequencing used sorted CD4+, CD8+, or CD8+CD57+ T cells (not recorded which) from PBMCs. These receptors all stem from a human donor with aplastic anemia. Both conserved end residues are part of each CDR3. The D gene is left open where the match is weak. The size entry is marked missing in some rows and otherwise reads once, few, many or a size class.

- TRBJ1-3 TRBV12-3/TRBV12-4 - TGTGCCAGCAGTGCCCCGGGACAAATTGGAAACACCATATATTTT CASSAPGQIGNTIYF
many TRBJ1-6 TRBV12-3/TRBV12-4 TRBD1 TGTGCCAGCAGTTCGCGGGAGACAGGGGCTCAATCACCCCTCCACTTT CASSSRETGAQSPLHF
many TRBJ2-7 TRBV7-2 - TGTGCCAGCAGCTTAGACCCTGGAACCTACGAGCAGTACTTC CASSLDPGTYEQYF
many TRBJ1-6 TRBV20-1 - TGCAGTGCTAGACAACACCCAAATAATTCACCCCTCCACTTT CSARQHPNNSPLHF
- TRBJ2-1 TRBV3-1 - TGTGCCAGCAGCCAGCCTTTAGGGTCGCCCCCTCTCAATGAGCAGTTCTTC CASSQPLGSPPLNEQFF
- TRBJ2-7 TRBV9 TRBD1 TGTGCCAGCAGCGCGGCCGATACAGGGGGCGAGCAGTACTTC CASSAADTGGEQYF
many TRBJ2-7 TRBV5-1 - TGCGCCAGCAGCTTGGCCGTTACAGCCTGGGATCCTTACGAGCAGTACTTC CASSLAVTAWDPYEQYF
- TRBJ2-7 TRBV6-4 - TGTGCCAGCTGCCGTGAGGAGCAGTACTTC CASCREEQYF
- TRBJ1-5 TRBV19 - TGTGCCAGTAGTATCTTTTCTCTGGGGGTTCAGCCCCAGCATTTT CASSIFSLGVQPQHF
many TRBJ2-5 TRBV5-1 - TGCGCCAGCAGCTTAGGGACCAGTAGGCAAGAGACCCAGTACTTC CASSLGTSRQETQYF
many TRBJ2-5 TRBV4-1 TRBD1 TGCGCCAGCAGCCTCGGGACAGAATCAGAGACCCAGTACTTC CASSLGTESETQYF
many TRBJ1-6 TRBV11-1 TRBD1 TGTGCCAGCAGCCCCCCAGGGACAGGGCTGCCGAGGGAGAATTCACCCCTCCACTTT CASSPPGTGLPRENSPLHF
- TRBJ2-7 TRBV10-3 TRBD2 TGTGCCACCTCACTAGCGGGGAGGAGCTCCTACGAGCAGTACTTC CATSLAGRSSYEQYF
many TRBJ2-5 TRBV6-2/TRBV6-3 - TGTGCCAGCAGTTGGGGTGGGGAGACCCAGTACTTC CASSWGGETQYF
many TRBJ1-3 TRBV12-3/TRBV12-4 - TGTGCCAGCAGTGGGTGGATGTCTGGAAACACCATATATTTT CASSGWMSGNTIYF
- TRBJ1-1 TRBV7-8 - TGTGCCAGCAGGGAGACGGGACATTTGAACACTGAAGCTTTCTTT CASRETGHLNTEAFF
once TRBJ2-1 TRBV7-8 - TGTGCTAATATGCGCCTAGCCCTTACCTCATACAATGAGCAGTTCTTC CANMRLALTSYNEQFF
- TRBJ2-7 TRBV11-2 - TGTGCCAGCAGCCTCCACGACCGAGACGAGCAGTACTTC CASSLHDRDEQYF
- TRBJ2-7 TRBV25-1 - TGTACCAGCAGCGCGGGAAGTTTTCCCTACGAGCAGTACTTC CTSSAGSFPYEQYF
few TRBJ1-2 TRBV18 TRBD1 TGTGCCAGCTCACCATTAAGACAGGGTGACTATGGCTACACCTTC CASSPLRQGDYGYTF
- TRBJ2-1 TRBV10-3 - TGTGCCATCAGCATCCGGACCACAGGGCTCAGGGCCGGCGATGAGCGGTTCTTC CAISIRTTGLRAGDERFF
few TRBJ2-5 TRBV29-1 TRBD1 TGCAGCGTAGATACAGGGGGGCAAGAGACCCAGTACTTC CSVDTGGQETQYF
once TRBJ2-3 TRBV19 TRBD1 TGTGCCAGTAGTATGACAGGGGTCAGCACAGATACGCAGTATTTT CASSMTGVSTDTQYF
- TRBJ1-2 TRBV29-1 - TGCAGCGTTGCTGAGGCTAACTATGGCTACACCTTC CSVAEANYGYTF
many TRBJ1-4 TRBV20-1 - TGCAGTGCTAGGGCGCAGGGTGAAAAACTGTTTTTT CSARAQGEKLFF
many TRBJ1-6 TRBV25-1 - TGTGCCAGCAGTACTCACAGCGGCAATGATTCACCCCTCCACTTT CASSTHSGNDSPLHF
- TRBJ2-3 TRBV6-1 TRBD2 TGTGCCAGCAGAACAATAGCGGGGTCTAGCACAGATACGCAGTATTTT CASRTIAGSSTDTQYF
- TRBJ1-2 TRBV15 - TGTGCCACCAGCAGAGATCTCGGTCCTGGGGGCTACACCTTC CATSRDLGPGGYTF
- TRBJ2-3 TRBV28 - TGTGCCAGCAGTCAGGGTGCCACAGATACGCAGTATTTT CASSQGATDTQYF
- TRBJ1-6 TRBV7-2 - TGTGCCAGCATCGAAGCCGGGACGGCGAACTCACCCCTCCACTTT CASIEAGTANSPLHF
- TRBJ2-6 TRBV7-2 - TGTGCCAGCGGAGTGACGGACTCTGGGGCCAACGTCCTGACTTTC CASGVTDSGANVLTF
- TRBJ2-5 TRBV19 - TGTGCCAGTAGTATTACAGGGACCAACCCGCAGACCCAGTACTTC CASSITGTNPQTQYF
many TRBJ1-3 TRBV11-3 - TGTGCCAGCAGCTCTCGGGGAAACACCATATATTTT CASSSRGNTIYF
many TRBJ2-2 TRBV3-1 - TGTGCCAGCAGACGAGGGACCGGGGAGCTGTTTTTT CASRRGTGELFF
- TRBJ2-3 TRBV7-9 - TGTGCCAGCAGCTTACCGACAGATACGCAGTATTTT CASSLPTDTQYF
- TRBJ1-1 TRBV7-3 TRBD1 TGTGCCAGCAGCCAGGGAGGGGGCGCCCGAGCTTTCTTT CASSQGGGARAFF
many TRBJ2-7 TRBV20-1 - TGCAGTGCTAGACTACCCGGTGCTTACTCCTACGAGCAGTACTTC CSARLPGAYSYEQYF
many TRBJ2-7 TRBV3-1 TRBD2 TGTGCCAGCAGCCAAGATGGGAGGGCGGCGCAAGTCTTC CASSQDGRAAQVF
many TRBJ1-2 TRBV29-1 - TGCAGCGTTGGACTTAACTATGGCTACACCTTC CSVGLNYGYTF
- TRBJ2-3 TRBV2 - TGTGCCAGCAGGCCAACAGCAGATACGCAGTATTTT CASRPTADTQYF
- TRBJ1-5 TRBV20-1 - TGCAGTGCTAGAGTCGGGGCTGATCAGCCCCAGCATTTT CSARVGADQPQHF
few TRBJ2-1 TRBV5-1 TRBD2 TGCGCCAGCAGCTATAGCGGGAGGGCCGACAATGAGCAGTTCTTC CASSYSGRADNEQFF
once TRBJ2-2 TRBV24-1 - TGTGCCACCAGTGATGGGACGGCCGGGGAGCTGTTTTTT CATSDGTAGELFF
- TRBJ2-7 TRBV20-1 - TGCAGTGCTAGACAGTACTCCTGCGAGCAGTACTTC CSARQYSCEQYF
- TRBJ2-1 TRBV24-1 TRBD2 TGTGCCACCAGTGACCCGGGGGGGACACCAGACAATGAGCTGTTCTTC CATSDPGGTPDNELFF
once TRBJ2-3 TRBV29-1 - TGCAGCGTTGTCCATGGCGGGCATACGCAGTATTTT CSVVHGGHTQYF